A few counts support the clone carrying this T cell receptor (beta chain). At the DNA level, this CDR3 is encoded by other sequences in the same sample as well. This sample was included in a study of blood T cell repertoires in COVID-19. Study-level background: Sites across the United States, Italy and Spain contributed samples from acute and convalescent COVID-19.

The V end was cut by 5 bases, the J end by 3 bases, with 6 bases between. The CDR3 spans 12 residues. Repertoires were generated with immunoSEQ multiplex PCR, while TCRdb's copy carries only in-frame clones and drops some. The sample has some 70,000 clones; 90% are singletons. The chain links TRBV12-3 or TRBV12-4 to TRBJ2-3; D is undetermined. The specimen was peripheral blood. The sequence came from a man aged 45-60 years with acute or convalescent COVID-19. The CDR3 is CASSPGTDTQYF. DNA for the CDR3: TGTGCCAGCAGTCCAGGAACAGATACGCAGTATTTT.